This note documents a single T cell receptor beta chain sequence. In the original analysis: Researchers report that nucleated cell counts were estimated from reference gene primer amplification. Here immunoSEQ multiplex PCR was the method, and the copy in TCRdb shows in-frame clones only, minus some. V, J and clone size derive from that table, while D and trimming were established from the DNA sequence. The sample includes around 60,000 clones, about 87% of them seen just once. The CDR3 spans 15 residues. The germline CDR1 and CDR2 sequences are GTSNPN and SVGIG (reference sequence). J was trimmed by 0 bases and V by 1 base; bases with no gene match: 5. The data were taken from a study of blood T cell repertoires in COVID-19. Overall study context: COVID-19 samples collected from the United States, Italy and Spain covered acute and convalescent phases. Sample material is recorded as cDNA or gDNA derived from T cells, B-cell-depleted T cells, or PBMCs.

The chain uses TRBV30 and TRBJ1-2; TRBD1 matches 7 bases. This receptor was taken from a human donor with active COVID-19. The donor label of this sample is uncertain. Sequenced material: peripheral blood. CDR3 nucleotides: TGTGCCTGGAGTGGTACAGGGGACCCTAACTATGGCTACACCTTC. This encodes CAWSGTGDPNYGYTF.